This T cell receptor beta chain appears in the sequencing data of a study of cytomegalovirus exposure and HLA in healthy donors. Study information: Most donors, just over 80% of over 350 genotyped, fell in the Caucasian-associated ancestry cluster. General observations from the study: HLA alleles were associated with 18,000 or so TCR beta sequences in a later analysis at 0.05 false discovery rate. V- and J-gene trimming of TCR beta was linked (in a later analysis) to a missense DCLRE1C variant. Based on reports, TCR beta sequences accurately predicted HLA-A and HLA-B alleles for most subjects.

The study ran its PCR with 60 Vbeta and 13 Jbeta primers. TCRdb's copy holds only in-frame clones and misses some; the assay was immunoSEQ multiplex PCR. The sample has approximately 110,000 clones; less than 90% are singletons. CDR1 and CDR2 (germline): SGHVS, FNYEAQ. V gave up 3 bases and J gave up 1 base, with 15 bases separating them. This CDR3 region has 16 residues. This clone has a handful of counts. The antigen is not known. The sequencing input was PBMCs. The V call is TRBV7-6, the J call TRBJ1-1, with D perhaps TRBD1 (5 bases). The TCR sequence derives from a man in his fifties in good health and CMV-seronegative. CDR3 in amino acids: CASSFNGGGRNTEAFF. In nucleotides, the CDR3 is TGTGCCAGCAGCTTCAACGGCGGGGGTCGGAACACTGAAGCTTTCTTT.